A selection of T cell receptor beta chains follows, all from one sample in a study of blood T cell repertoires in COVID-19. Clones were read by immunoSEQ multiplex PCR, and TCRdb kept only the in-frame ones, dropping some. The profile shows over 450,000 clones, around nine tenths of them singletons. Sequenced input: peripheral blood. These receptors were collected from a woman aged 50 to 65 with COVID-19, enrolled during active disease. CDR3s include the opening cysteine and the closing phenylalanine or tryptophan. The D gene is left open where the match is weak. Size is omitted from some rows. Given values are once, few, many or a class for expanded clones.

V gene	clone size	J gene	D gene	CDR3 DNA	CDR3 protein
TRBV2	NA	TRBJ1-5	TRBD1	TGTGCCAGCAGTGCGGGACAGAGCAATCAGCCCCAGCATTTT	CASSAGQSNQPQHF
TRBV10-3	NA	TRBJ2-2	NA	TGTGCCATCAGTGAGGGAGGCACCGGGGAGCTGTTTTTT	CAISEGGTGELFF
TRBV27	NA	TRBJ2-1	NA	TGTGCCACCCAACAGTCGCTTATCTACAATGAGCAGTTCTTC	CATQQSLIYNEQFF
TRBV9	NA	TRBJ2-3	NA	TGTGCCAGCAGCCTTGAAGGGGGGGCGGACACAGATACGCAGTATTTT	CASSLEGGADTDTQYF
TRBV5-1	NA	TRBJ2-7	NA	TGCGCCAGCAGCTTCGGCGGGATCGACGAGCAGTACTTC	CASSFGGIDEQYF
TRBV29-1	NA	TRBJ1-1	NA	TGCAGCGTTCGGCAGGGGTGGAGGAACACTGAAGCTTTCTTT	CSVRQGWRNTEAFF
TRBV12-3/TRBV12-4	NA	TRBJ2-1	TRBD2	TGTGCCACCGGACTAGCGGGGGGGCGAGAGCAGTTCTTC	CATGLAGGREQFF
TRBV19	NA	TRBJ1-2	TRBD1	TGTGCCAGTAGTGAAGGGGGCTGGTATGGCTACACCTTC	CASSEGGWYGYTF
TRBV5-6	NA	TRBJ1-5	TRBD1	TGTGCCAGCAGCCTACAGGGGGCGCGGAATCAGCCCCAGCATTTT	CASSLQGARNQPQHF
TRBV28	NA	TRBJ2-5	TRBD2	TGTGCCAGCAGTCGGGCGGGGGATGAAGAGACCCAGTACTTC	CASSRAGDEETQYF
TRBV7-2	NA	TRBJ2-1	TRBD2	TGTGCCAGCAGCTTATACGGACTAGCCAATGAGCAGTTCTTC	CASSLYGLANEQFF
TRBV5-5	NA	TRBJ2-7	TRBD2	TGTGCCAGCAGCTCGTATAGCGGGGGGTCCTACGAGCAGTACTTC	CASSSYSGGSYEQYF
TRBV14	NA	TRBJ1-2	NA	TGTGCCAGCAGCCGAGCTAACTATGGCTACACCTTC	CASSRANYGYTF
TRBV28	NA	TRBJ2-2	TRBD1	TGTGCCAGCAGAGGCCGGGACAGGTTATACGGGGAGCTGTTTTTT	CASRGRDRLYGELFF
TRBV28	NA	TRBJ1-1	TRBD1	TGTGCCAGCAGTTTAGACAGGGTCACTGAAGCTTTCTTT	CASSLDRVTEAFF
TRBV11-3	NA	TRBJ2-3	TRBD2	TGTGCCAGCAGCGCACTAGCGGACACAGATACGCAGTATTTT	CASSALADTDTQYF
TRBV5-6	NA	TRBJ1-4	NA	TGTGCCAGCAGCTATTCGGGACATAATGAAAAACTGTTTTTT	CASSYSGHNEKLFF
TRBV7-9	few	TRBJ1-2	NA	TGTGCCAGCAGATCCTCCCGCGGGGGGGAAGGATTAATCTATGGCTACACCTTC	CASRSSRGGEGLIYGYTF
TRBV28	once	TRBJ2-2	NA	TGTGCCAGCAGTTTATTAGCTCTCACCGGGGAGCTGTTTTTT	CASSLLALTGELFF
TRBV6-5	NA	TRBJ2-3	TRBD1	TGTGCCAGCAGTTCTCCGGGACAGTACACAGATACGCAGTATTTT	CASSSPGQYTDTQYF
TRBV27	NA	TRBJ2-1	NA	TGTGCCAGCAGTCCCCAGAGGGTGGGCTCCTACAATGAGCAGTTCTTC	CASSPQRVGSYNEQFF
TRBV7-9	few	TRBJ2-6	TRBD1	TGTGCCAGCAGCCGGACAGGGGGCGCTGGGGCCAACGTCCTGACTTTC	CASSRTGGAGANVLTF
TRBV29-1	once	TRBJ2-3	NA	TGCAGCGCCCTCGGAACAGGGTCAGCAGATACGCAGTATTTT	CSALGTGSADTQYF
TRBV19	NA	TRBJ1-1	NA	TGTGCCAGTAGTATGTCCATGAACACTGAAGCTTTCTTT	CASSMSMNTEAFF
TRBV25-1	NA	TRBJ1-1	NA	TGTGCCAGCAGAGAGGCGAGTGCCACTGAAGCTTTCTTT	CASREASATEAFF
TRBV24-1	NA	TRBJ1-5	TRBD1	TGTGCCACCAGTGATCACAGGGGTCAGCCCCAGCATTTT	CATSDHRGQPQHF
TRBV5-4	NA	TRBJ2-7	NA	TGTGCCAGCAGTCGTAATTCCTACGAGCAGTACTTC	CASSRNSYEQYF
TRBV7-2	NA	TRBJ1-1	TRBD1	TGTGCCAGCAGCTGGAGGGGGACAGGGCTGGCTTTCTTT	CASSWRGTGLAFF
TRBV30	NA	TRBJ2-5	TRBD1	TGTGCCTGGAGTACAGGGGGCTCAGAGACCCAGTACTTC	CAWSTGGSETQYF
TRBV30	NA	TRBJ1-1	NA	TGTGCCTGGAGTGAACAGCCGAACACTGAAGCTTTCTTT	CAWSEQPNTEAFF
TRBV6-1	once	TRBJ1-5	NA	TGTGCCAGCAGTGAAAGGAGGGGTCAGCCCCAGCATTTT	CASSERRGQPQHF
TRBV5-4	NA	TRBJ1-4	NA	TGTGCCAGCAGCTTTGGGGGAGGTAATGAAAAACTGTTTTTT	CASSFGGGNEKLFF
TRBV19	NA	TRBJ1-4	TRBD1	TGTGCCAGTAGTAAATGGACAGGGGTGCGAGAAAAACTGTTTTTT	CASSKWTGVREKLFF
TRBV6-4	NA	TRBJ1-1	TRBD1	TGTGCCAGCAGTGAATCGACAGGGATGAACACTGAAGCTTTCTTT	CASSESTGMNTEAFF
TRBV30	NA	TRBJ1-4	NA	TGTGCCTGGAGTGCCCTCTCGGGGGGTTTTAAGGAAAAACTGTTTTTT	CAWSALSGGFKEKLFF
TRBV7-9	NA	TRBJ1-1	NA	TGTGCCAGCAGCTCAACAGGGAGAAGAAACACTGAAGCTTTCTTT	CASSSTGRRNTEAFF
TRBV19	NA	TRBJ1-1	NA	TGTGCCAGTAGTATAGGGGGCGAAGCTTTCTTT	CASSIGGEAFF
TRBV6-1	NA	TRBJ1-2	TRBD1	TGTGCCAGCAGTGTTTTGGACAGGCCAGGGCTTTTGAGGGGGGGCTACACCTTC	CASSVLDRPGLLRGGYTF
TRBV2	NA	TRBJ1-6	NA	TGTGCCAGCAGACAGGACCTCTCACCCCTCCACTTT	CASRQDLSPLHF
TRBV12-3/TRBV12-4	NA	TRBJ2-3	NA	TGTGCCAGCAGTTTATTCACGGGAGATACGCAGTATTTT	CASSLFTGDTQYF
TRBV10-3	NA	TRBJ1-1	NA	TGTGCCATCAAGGCAGGGCGCGCCGAAGCTTTCTTT	CAIKAGRAEAFF
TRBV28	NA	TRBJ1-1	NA	TGTGCCAGCAGTACCTACAGGGTTGAAGCTTTCTTT	CASSTYRVEAFF
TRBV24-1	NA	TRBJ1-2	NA	TGTGCCACCAGTGATTTCCCCGGAGCCTACACCTTC	CATSDFPGAYTF
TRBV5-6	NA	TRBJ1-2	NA	TGTGCCAGCAGCTTGGCCGCGGAGGTTGGACGGACTAACTATGGCTACACCTTC	CASSLAAEVGRTNYGYTF
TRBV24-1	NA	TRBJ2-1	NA	TGTGCCACCAGTGATGTAAGACAGGCTAGAGGGCAGTTCTTC	CATSDVRQARGQFF
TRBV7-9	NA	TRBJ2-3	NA	TGTGCCAGCAGCTTAGCGGGGGGGCCGACAGATACGCAGTATTTT	CASSLAGGPTDTQYF